This T cell receptor (beta chain) was recorded in a study of spatial heterogeneity in lung cancer. Looking at the study overall: Untreated early-stage non-small cell lung cancer patients, 55 to 85 in total, were the donors. Where available, sequencing covered follow-up PBMC samples, taken at a median of around two years after resection.

This CDR3 contains 14 residues. Germline CDR1 reads SGHAT; CDR2 reads FQNNGV. V dropped 5 bases and J dropped 1 base, with 12 bases sitting between them. Time point given: blood at routine non-recurrence follow-up after resection. Carried by each TCR cDNA molecule was a unique molecular identifier. TCRdb fed the 5' RACE reads into MiXCR, producing one record per CDR3 protein. The profile shows about 94,000 distinct CDR3 sequences, 15% to 20% of them singletons. The sequence was obtained from a male donor with early-stage non-small cell lung cancer. The sequencing used PBMCs, collected at follow-up. This sequence joins TRBV11-2 and TRBJ2-7; D ambiguous. CDR3 DNA: TGTGCCAGCAGCCCATCCCCGCTTTCCTACGAGCAGTACGTC. It specifies CASSPSPLSYEQYV.